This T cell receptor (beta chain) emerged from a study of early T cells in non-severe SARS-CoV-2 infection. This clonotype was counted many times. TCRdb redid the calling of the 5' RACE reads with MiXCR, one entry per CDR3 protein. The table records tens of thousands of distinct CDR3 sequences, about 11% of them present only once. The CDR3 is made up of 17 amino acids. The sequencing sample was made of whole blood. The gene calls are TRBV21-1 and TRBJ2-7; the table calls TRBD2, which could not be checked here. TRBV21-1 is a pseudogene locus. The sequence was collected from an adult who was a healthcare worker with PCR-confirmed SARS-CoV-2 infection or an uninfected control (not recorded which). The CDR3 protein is CASSGGTSGLNSYEQYF. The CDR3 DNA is TGTGCCAGCAGCGGCGGGACTAGCGGACTAAATAGCTACGAGCAGTACTTC.